A selection of T cell receptor beta chains follows, all from one sample in a study of OX40 agonist ivuxolimab in advanced cancers. Assay: immunoSEQ multiplex PCR; the TCRdb copy retains only in-frame clones and omits some. The sample gives about 68,000 clones, about 79% of which show up once; 1.5% to 2% is in the top ten. The sequences come from CD4+ or CD8+ T cells sorted from blood, collected in a trial of the OX40 agonist ivuxolimab. The receptor source for this set is an adult with an advanced solid tumor such as melanoma, head and neck, liver or kidney cancer. Each CDR3 is given with its conserved first and last residue. Fields, in order: D gene, clone size, V gene, J gene, CDR3 protein, CDR3 DNA. The D gene is left open where the match is weak. Only some rows state a clone size, as once, few, many or a class for expanded clones.

D gene: -
clone size: -
V gene: TRBV7-2
J gene: TRBJ2-7
CDR3 protein: CASSVAPGAYEQYF
CDR3 DNA: TGTGCCAGCAGCGTGGCCCCCGGGGCCTACGAGCAGTACTTC

D gene: -
clone size: -
V gene: TRBV4-3
J gene: TRBJ2-6
CDR3 protein: CASSQVTQGSGANVLTF
CDR3 DNA: TGCGCCAGCAGCCAAGTTACCCAGGGGTCCGGGGCCAACGTCCTGACTTTC

D gene: -
clone size: -
V gene: TRBV10-1
J gene: TRBJ2-1
CDR3 protein: CASLLERAPYNEQFF
CDR3 DNA: TGCGCCAGCTTGCTGGAGCGGGCTCCCTACAATGAGCAGTTCTTC

D gene: -
clone size: -
V gene: TRBV20-1
J gene: TRBJ2-1
CDR3 protein: CSARVLNEQFF
CDR3 DNA: TGCAGTGCTAGAGTACTCAATGAGCAGTTCTTC

D gene: -
clone size: -
V gene: TRBV5-5
J gene: TRBJ1-2
CDR3 protein: CASSPEVGTAYGYTF
CDR3 DNA: TGTGCCAGCAGCCCGGAGGTCGGAACCGCTTATGGCTACACCTTC

D gene: -
clone size: -
V gene: TRBV7-9
J gene: TRBJ2-7
CDR3 protein: CASSVGRNSYEQYF
CDR3 DNA: TGTGCCAGCAGCGTGGGACGGAACTCCTACGAGCAGTACTTC

D gene: TRBD1
clone size: once
V gene: TRBV19
J gene: TRBJ1-2
CDR3 protein: CASKQGAGGYTF
CDR3 DNA: TGTGCCAGTAAACAGGGGGCTGGAGGCTACACCTTC

D gene: -
clone size: -
V gene: TRBV2
J gene: TRBJ1-1
CDR3 protein: CASNQGHTEAFF
CDR3 DNA: TGTGCCAGCAATCAGGGCCACACTGAAGCTTTCTTT

D gene: -
clone size: -
V gene: TRBV30
J gene: TRBJ2-7
CDR3 protein: CAHSGGHTYEQYF
CDR3 DNA: TGTGCCCACTCGGGGGGACATACCTACGAGCAGTACTTC

D gene: -
clone size: -
V gene: TRBV6-1
J gene: TRBJ1-4
CDR3 protein: CASRQVNNEKLFF
CDR3 DNA: TGTGCCAGCCGGCAGGTTAATAATGAAAAACTGTTTTTT

D gene: -
clone size: -
V gene: TRBV10-3
J gene: TRBJ2-3
CDR3 protein: CAVSGPLTADTQYF
CDR3 DNA: TGTGCTGTCTCGGGACCGCTTACGGCAGATACGCAGTATTTT

D gene: -
clone size: -
V gene: TRBV4-3
J gene: TRBJ2-7
CDR3 protein: CASSQLSGSDSYEQYF
CDR3 DNA: TGCGCCAGCAGCCAACTCAGTGGTTCGGACTCCTACGAGCAGTACTTC

D gene: -
clone size: -
V gene: TRBV7-9
J gene: TRBJ1-5
CDR3 protein: CASSLEGVGQPQHF
CDR3 DNA: TGTGCCAGCAGCTTAGAAGGGGTGGGTCAGCCCCAGCATTTT

D gene: -
clone size: -
V gene: TRBV2
J gene: TRBJ1-1
CDR3 protein: CASSDAGTNTEAFF
CDR3 DNA: TGTGCCAGCAGTGATGCAGGGACGAACACTGAAGCTTTCTTT

D gene: TRBD2
clone size: -
V gene: TRBV6-1
J gene: TRBJ2-3
CDR3 protein: CASSGGTSLTDTQYF
CDR3 DNA: TGTGCCAGCAGTGGGGGGACTAGCTTGACAGATACGCAGTATTTT

D gene: -
clone size: -
V gene: TRBV7-8
J gene: TRBJ2-3
CDR3 protein: CASSDRDTQYF
CDR3 DNA: TGTGCCAGCAGCGACCGCGATACGCAGTATTTT

D gene: -
clone size: -
V gene: TRBV11-3
J gene: TRBJ2-3
CDR3 protein: CASSLIRGDTQYF
CDR3 DNA: TGTGCCAGCAGCCTAATTAGGGGGGATACGCAGTATTTT

D gene: -
clone size: -
V gene: TRBV15
J gene: TRBJ2-1
CDR3 protein: CATSREAPQLNEQFF
CDR3 DNA: TGTGCCACCAGCAGAGAAGCTCCCCAACTCAATGAGCAGTTCTTC